The 5 T cell receptor beta chains below all came from one sample that was sequenced in a study of shared clonotypes between healthy human individuals. Sequenced by immunoSEQ multiplex PCR; TCRdb stores in-frame clones only, minus some. The sample lists 2 million or so clones, roughly 96% seen once, with roughly 0.13% in the top ten. The material sequenced was naive CD4+ T cells sorted from blood. Stated subset: CD45RA+ positively selected. Every receptor here comes from a man younger than 35 in good health.

This chain uses TRBV5-6 with TRBJ1-4, with a weak D call TRBD1 (6 bases). The V end lost 0 bases, the J end lost 7 bases, and 16 bases lay between the germline ends. Germline V CDR1 and CDR2: SGHDT, YYEEEE. This CDR3 spans 16 amino acids. CDR3 DNA sequence: TGTGCCAGCAGCTTGGGGGAAGGGGGGCCGATTGAAAAACTGTTTTTT. Translation: CASSLGEGGPIEKLFF.

About this clone: The sample holds other DNA sequences that translate to the same CDR3. The V and J genes are TRBV10-3 and TRBJ2-2; 11 bases fit TRBD2. From germline, CDR1 is ENHRY and CDR2 SYGVKD. J gave up 7 bases and V 8 bases, and 9 bases lay outside the gene matches. The CDR3 is 15 residues long. CDR3 protein: CAISPGLAGGGELFF. The CDR3 nucleotides read TGTGCCATCTCCCCAGGTCTAGCGGGAGGCGGGGAGCTGTTTTTT.

As to this clone: Other DNA sequences within the sample encode an identical CDR3. The chain has TRBV18 and TRBJ2-5; no clear D. V lost 3 bases, J lost 1 base, and 6 bases lay in between. This CDR3 spans 13 amino acids. Germline CDR1 KGHSH, CDR2 LQKENI. This CDR3 reads CASSPGGQETQYF. The CDR3 nucleotides read TGTGCCAGCTCACCCGGCGGCCAAGAGACCCAGTACTTC.

The chain carries TRBV25-1 and TRBJ2-7; TRBD1 aligns across 10 bases. Germline trimming cut 6 bases from V and 6 bases from J; bases unmatched to any gene: 5. CDR1 is MGHDK and CDR2 is SYGVNS in the germline V gene. This CDR3 spans 13 amino acids. The CDR3 here is CASSRQGAGEQYF. The CDR3 region has the DNA TGTGCCAGCAGCCGACAGGGGGCGGGCGAGCAGTACTTC.

The chain joins TRBV7-9 to TRBJ2-7; TRBD1 is a possible D gene (6 bases). The CDR3 is 14 amino acids. Trimming shortened V by 6 bases and J by 6 bases, and 18 bases separated the two germline ends. CDR1 is SEHNR and CDR2 is FQNEAQ in the germline V gene (reference sequence). The CDR3 reads CASSLSGTLGEQYF. The CDR3 bases are TGTGCCAGCAGTTTATCCGGGACACTCGGCGAGCAGTACTTC.